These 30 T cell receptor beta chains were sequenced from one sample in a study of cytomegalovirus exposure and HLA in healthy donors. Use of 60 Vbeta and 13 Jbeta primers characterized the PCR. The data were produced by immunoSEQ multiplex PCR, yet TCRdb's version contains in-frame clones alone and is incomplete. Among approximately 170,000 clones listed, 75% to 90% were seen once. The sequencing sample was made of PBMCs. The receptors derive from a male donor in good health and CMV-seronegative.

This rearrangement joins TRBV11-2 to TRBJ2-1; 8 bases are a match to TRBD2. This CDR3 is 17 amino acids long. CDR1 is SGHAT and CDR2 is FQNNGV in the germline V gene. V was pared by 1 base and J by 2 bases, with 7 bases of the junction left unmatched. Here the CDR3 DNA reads TGTGCCAGCAGCTTAGGAAGGCTAGCGGGCCCCTACAATGAGCAGTTCTTC. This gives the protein CASSLGRLAGPYNEQFF.

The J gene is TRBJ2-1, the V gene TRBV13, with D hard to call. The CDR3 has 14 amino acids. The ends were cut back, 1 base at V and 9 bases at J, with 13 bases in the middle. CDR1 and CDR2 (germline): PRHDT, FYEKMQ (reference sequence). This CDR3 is CASSLVPTRSEQFF. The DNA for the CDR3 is TGTGCCAGCAGCTTAGTCCCCACCCGGAGTGAGCAGTTCTTC. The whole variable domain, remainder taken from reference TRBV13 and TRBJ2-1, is AAGVIQSPRHLIKEKRETATLKCYPIPRHDTVYWYQQGPGQDPQFLISFYEKMQSDKGSIPDRFSAQQFSDYHSELNMSSLELGDSALYFCASSLVPTRSEQFFGPGTRLTVL.

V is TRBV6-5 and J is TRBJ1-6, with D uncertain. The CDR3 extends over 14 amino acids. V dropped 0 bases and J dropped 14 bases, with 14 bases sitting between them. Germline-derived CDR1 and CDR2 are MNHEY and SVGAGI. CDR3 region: CASSYSRREGTLHF. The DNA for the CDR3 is TGTGCCAGCAGTTACTCGAGGCGAGAGGGCACCCTCCACTTT.

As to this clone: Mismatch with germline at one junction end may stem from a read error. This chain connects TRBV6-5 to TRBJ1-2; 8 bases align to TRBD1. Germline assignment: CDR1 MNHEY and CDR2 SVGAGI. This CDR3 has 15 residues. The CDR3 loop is CASSDSGGTNYGYTF. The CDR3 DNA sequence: TGTGCCAGCAGTGACTCAGGGGGCACTAACTATGGCTACACCTTC.

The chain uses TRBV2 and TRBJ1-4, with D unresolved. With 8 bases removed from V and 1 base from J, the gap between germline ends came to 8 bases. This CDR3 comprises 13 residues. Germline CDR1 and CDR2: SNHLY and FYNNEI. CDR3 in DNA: TGTGCCAGCGTCCGGGGAACTAATGAAAAACTGTTTTTT. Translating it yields CASVRGTNEKLFF.

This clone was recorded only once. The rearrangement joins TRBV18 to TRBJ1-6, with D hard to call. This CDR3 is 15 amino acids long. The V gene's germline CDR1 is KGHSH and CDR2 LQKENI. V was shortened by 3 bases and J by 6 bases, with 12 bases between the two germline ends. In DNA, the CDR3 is TGTGCCAGCTCACCCGGGGAGGGTGGTAATTCACCCCTCCACTTT. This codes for CASSPGEGGNSPLHF.

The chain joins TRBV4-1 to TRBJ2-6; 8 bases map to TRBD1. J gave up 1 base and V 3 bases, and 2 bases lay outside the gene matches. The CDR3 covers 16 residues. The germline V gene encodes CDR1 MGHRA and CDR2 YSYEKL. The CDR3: CASSQDRVSGANVLTF. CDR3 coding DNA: TGCGCCAGCAGCCAGGACAGGGTTTCTGGGGCCAACGTCCTGACTTTC.

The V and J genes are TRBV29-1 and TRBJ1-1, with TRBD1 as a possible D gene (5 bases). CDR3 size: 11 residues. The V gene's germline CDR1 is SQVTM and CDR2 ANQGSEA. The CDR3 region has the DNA TGCGGGGGGGTAGGGGTTAATGAAGCTTTCTTT. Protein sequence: CGGVGVNEAFF.

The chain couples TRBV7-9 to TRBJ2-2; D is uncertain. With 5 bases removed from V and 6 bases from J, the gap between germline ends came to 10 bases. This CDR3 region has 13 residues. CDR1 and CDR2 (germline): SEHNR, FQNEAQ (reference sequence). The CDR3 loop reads CASSHGAAGELFF. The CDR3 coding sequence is TGTGCCAGCAGCCACGGAGCCGCCGGGGAGCTGTTTTTT.

The chain's CDR3 is CASSGPTGVQPQHF. The DNA of the CDR3 is TGTGCCAGCAGTGGCCCCACGGGGGTTCAGCCCCAGCATTTT. V gene TRBV6-1 combines with J gene TRBJ1-5, with a tentative D call TRBD1 (5 bases). CDR1 is MNHNS, CDR2 SASEGT, per germline. Deletions cut 4 bases from V and 6 bases from J, with 13 bases between. The CDR3 extends over 14 amino acids.

The CDR3 DNA follows: TGCGCCAGCAGTGTTAGCACTAGCGGTGACGAGCAGTTCTTC. Protein: CASSVSTSGDEQFF. J is TRBJ2-1 and V is TRBV10-1; 8 bases are shared with TRBD2. The V gene's germline CDR1 is WNHNN and CDR2 SYGVQD (reference sequence). V lost 4 bases and J lost 10; bases outside the gene matches: 9. This CDR3 has 14 amino acids.

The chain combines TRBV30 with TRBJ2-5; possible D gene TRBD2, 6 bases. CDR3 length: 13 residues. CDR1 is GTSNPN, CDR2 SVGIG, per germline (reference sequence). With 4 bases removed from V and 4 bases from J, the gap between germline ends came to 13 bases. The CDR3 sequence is CAWTQGTRETQYF. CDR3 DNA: TGTGCCTGGACCCAAGGGACTCGAGAGACCCAGTACTTC. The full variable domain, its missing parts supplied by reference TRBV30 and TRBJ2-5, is SQTIHQWPATLVQPVGSPLSLECTVEGTSNPNLYWYRQAAGRGLQLLFYSVGIGQISSEVPQNLSASRPQDRQFILSSKKLLLSDSGFYLCAWTQGTRETQYFGPGTRLLVL.

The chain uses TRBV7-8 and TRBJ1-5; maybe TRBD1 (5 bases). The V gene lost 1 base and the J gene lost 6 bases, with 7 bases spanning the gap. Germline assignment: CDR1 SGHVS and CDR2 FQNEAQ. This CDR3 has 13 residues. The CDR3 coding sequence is TGTGCCAGCAGCTTAGGGGGCGGTCAGCCCCAGCATTTT. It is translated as CASSLGGGQPQHF.

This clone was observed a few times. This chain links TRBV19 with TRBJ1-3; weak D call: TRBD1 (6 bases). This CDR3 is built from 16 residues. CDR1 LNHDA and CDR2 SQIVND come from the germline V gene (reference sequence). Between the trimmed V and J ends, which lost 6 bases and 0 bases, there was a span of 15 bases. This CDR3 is CASSPSGTNSGNTIYF. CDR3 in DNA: TGTGCCAGTAGCCCCTCCGGGACAAACTCTGGAAACACCATATATTTT.

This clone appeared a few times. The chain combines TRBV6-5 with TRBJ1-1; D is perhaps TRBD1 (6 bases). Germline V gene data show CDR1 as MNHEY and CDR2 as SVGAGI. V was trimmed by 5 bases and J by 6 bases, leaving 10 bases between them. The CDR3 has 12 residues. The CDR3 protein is CASSTNRAEAFF. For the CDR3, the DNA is TGTGCCAGCAGTACGAACAGGGCTGAAGCTTTCTTT.

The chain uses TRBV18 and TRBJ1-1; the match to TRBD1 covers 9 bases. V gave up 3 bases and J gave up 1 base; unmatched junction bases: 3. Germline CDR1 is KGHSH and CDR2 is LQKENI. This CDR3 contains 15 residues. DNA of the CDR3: TGTGCCAGCTCACCGGAGGACAGGGGGAACACTGAAGCTTTCTTT. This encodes CASSPEDRGNTEAFF.

CDR3 protein: CASSYDSNEKLFF. CDR3 in DNA: TGTGCCAGCAGTTACGACAGCAATGAAAAACTGTTTTTT. This rearrangement joins TRBV6-6 to TRBJ1-4, with D tentatively TRBD1 (5 bases). V lost 2 bases, J lost 5 bases, and 6 bases lay in between. CDR1 and CDR2 from the germline V gene are MNHNY and SVGAGI (reference sequence). CDR3 length equals 13 residues.

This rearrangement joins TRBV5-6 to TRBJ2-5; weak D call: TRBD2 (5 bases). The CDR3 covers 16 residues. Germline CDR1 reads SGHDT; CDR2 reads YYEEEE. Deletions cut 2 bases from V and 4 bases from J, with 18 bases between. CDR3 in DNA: TGTGCCAGCAGCTTTCTAGGTCTAAGTGGGAGAGAGACCCAGTACTTC. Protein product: CASSFLGLSGRETQYF.

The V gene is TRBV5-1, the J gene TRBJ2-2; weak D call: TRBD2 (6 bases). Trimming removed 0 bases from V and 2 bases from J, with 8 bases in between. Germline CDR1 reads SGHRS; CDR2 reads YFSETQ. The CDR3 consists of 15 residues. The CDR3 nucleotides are TGCGCCAGCAGCTTGGAGACTAGTAACACCGGGGAGCTGTTTTTT. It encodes CASSLETSNTGELFF.

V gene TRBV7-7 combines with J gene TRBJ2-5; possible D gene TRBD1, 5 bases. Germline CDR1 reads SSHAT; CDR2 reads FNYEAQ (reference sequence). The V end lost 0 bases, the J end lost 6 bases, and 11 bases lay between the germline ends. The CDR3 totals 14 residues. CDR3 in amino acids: CASSLAPDRKTQYF. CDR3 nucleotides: TGTGCCAGCAGCTTAGCGCCCGACAGAAAGACCCAGTACTTC.

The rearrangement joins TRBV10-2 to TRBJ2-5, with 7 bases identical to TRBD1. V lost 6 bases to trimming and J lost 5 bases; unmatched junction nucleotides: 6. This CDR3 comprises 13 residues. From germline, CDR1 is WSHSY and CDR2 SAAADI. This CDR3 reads CASREGALETQYF. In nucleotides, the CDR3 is TGCGCCAGCAGAGAGGGGGCGTTGGAGACCCAGTACTTC.

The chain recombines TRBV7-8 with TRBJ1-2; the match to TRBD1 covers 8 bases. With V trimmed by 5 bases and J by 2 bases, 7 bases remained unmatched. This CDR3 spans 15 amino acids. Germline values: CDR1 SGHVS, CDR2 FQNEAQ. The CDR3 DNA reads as TGTGCCAGCAGCCCAAGGGCAGGGGGCAACTATGGCTACACCTTC. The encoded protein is CASSPRAGGNYGYTF.

The CDR3 bases are TGTGCCAGCTCACTTCTAGCGTTAGCGAACACCGGGGAGCTGTTTTTT. Translated: CASSLLALANTGELFF. The rearrangement joins TRBV18 to TRBJ2-2, with D possibly matching TRBD2 (6 bases). Trimming left V 4 bases short and J 0 bases short, with 12 bases between. This CDR3 has 16 residues. Germline CDR1 and CDR2: KGHSH and LQKENI.

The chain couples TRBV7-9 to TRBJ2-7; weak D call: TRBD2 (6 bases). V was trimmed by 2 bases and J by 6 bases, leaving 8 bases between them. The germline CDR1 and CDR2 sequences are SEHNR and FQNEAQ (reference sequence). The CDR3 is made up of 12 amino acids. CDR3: CASSLTEGEQYF. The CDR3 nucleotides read TGTGCCAGCAGCTTAACGGAGGGCGAGCAGTACTTC.

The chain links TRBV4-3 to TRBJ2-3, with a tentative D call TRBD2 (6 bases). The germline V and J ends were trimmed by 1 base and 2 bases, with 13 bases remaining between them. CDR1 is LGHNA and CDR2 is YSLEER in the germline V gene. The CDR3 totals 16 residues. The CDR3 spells CASSQVSGTYTDTQYF. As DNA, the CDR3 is TGCGCCAGCAGCCAAGTTAGCGGCACATACACAGATACGCAGTATTTT.

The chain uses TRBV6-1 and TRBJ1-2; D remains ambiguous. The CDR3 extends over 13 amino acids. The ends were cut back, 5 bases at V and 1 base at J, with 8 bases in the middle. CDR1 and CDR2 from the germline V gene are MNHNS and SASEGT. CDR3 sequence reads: CASSQQSNYGYTF. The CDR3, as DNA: TGTGCCAGCAGTCAACAGAGTAACTATGGCTACACCTTC.

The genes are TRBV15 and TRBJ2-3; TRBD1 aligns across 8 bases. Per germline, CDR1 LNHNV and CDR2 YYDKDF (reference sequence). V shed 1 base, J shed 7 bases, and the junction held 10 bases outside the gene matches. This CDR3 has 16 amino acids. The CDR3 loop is CATSRGQGLEGNTQYF. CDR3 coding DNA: TGTGCCACCAGCAGAGGACAGGGGTTAGAAGGGAATACGCAGTATTTT.

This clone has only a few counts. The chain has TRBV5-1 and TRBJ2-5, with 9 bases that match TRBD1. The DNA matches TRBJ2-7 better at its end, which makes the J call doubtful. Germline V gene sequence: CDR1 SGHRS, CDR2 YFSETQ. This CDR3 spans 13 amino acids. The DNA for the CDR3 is TGCGCCAGCAGGTCGGGACAGGGCTACGAGCAGTACTTC. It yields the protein CASRSGQGYEQYF.

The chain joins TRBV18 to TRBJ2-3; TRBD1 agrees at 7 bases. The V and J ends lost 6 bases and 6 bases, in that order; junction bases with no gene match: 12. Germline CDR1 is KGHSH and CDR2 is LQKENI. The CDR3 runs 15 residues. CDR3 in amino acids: CASSLGQAPVDTQYF. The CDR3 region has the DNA TGTGCCAGCTCCCTCGGACAGGCGCCCGTGGATACGCAGTATTTT.

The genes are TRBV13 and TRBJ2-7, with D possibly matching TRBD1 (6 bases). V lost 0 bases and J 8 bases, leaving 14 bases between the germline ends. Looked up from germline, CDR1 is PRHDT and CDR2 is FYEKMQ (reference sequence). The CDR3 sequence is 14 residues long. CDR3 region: CASSLGRAQGKQYF. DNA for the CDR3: TGTGCCAGCAGCTTAGGCCGCGCACAGGGAAAGCAGTACTTC.